The clone carrying this T cell receptor beta chain has ten or more counts. Germline CDR1 DFQATT, CDR2 SNEGSKA (reference sequence). The CDR3 has 16 residues. J lost 6 bases, V lost 1 base, and 8 bases had no gene match. During its preparation, the TCRbeta library received unique molecular identifiers. TCRdb itself ran the PCR reads through MiXCR, one entry per CDR3 protein. Of some 300,000 distinct CDR3 sequences in the sample, around 10% were seen once. These data belong to a study of T-cell reconstitution after alpha-beta-depleted transplantation in children. The receptor's source is a boy younger than two with acute myeloid leukemia, due to receive a stem cell transplant. Material: PBMCs, obtained before TCRalphabeta/CD19-depleted stem cell transplant. The gene calls are TRBV20-1 and TRBJ2-2; 10 nucleotides align to TRBD1. Here the CDR3 DNA reads TGCAGTGCTAGAGGACAGGGGGCAGAGGAGGCCGGGGAGCTGTTTTTT. It is translated as CSARGQGAEEAGELFF.